This T cell receptor beta chain originates from a study of CD8+CD57+ T cells in acquired aplastic anemia. TCR beta VDJ and CDR3 were profiled, and genomic DNA was the template. TCRdb reprocessed the reads via MiXCR and lists one record per CDR3 protein. The sample has roughly 420,000 distinct CDR3 sequences; 55% to 75% are singletons. V lost 0 bases and J lost 14, with 24 bases in between. This CDR3 is built from 16 residues. Germline V gene data show CDR1 as LNHDA and CDR2 as SQIVND (reference sequence). The source material was sorted CD4+, CD8+, or CD8+CD57+ T cells (not recorded which) from PBMCs. The chain links TRBV19 to TRBJ2-3; the D gene is possibly TRBD2 (6 bases). The sequence came from a human donor in good health, serving as a control. Here the CDR3 DNA reads TGTGCCAGTAGTATAGACGCGGTGCCCGACGGACTAACGATGTATTTT. This encodes CASSIDAVPDGLTMYF.